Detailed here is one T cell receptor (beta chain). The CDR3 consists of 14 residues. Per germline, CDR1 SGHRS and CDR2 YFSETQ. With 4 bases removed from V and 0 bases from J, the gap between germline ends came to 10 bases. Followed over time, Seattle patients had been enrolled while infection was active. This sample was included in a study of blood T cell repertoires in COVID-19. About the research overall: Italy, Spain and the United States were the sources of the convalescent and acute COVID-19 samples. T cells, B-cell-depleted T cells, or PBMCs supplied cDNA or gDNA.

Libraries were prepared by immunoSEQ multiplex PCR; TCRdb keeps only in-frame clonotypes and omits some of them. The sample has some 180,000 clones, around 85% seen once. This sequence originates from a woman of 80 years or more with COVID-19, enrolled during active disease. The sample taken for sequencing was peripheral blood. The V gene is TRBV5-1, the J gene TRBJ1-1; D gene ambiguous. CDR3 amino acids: CASSLPGVNTEAFF. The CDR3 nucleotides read TGCGCCAGCAGCCTCCCCGGTGTGAACACTGAAGCTTTCTTT.